The 17 T cell receptor beta chains below all came from one sample that was sequenced in a study of lymphopenia after photon versus proton radiotherapy. Clones were read by immunoSEQ multiplex PCR, and TCRdb kept only the in-frame ones, dropping some. The table includes 68,000 or so clones, approximately 91% detected once. The sample consisted of peripheral blood, taken from a patient treated with photon-based radiotherapy. These TCRs come from an older woman with pancreatic cancer.

The chain recombines TRBV28 with TRBJ2-3, with D maybe TRBD2 (6 bases). V lost 2 bases and J 0 bases, leaving 12 bases between the germline ends. Germline V CDR1 and CDR2: MDHEN, SYDVKM. This CDR3 has 16 residues. CDR3 residues: CASSLLGTPSTDTQYF. In DNA, the CDR3 is TGTGCCAGCAGTTTACTCGGGACTCCCAGCACAGATACGCAGTATTTT.

V gene TRBV4-3 combines with J gene TRBJ2-6; unclear D gene. V was clipped by 3 bases and J by 4 bases, with 7 bases between them. The CDR3 sequence is 14 residues long. The V gene's germline CDR1 is LGHNA and CDR2 YSLEER. The CDR3 protein is CASSHSQGANVLTF. In DNA, the CDR3 is TGCGCCAGCAGCCACAGCCAAGGGGCCAACGTCCTGACTTTC.

The gene calls are TRBV11-1 and TRBJ2-7; 13 positions agree with TRBD2. Germline CDR1 and CDR2: SGHAT and FQDESV (reference sequence). Losses at the gene ends were 5 bases for V and 0 bases for J; bases not matched to a gene: 4. The CDR3 spans 16 residues. DNA of the CDR3: TGTGCCAGCAGCACGGGACTAGCGGGATTCTCCTACGAGCAGTACTTC. It translates to CASSTGLAGFSYEQYF.

V and J are TRBV30 and TRBJ2-7; 8 bases fit TRBD2. This CDR3 has 14 residues. V shed 1 base, J shed 3 bases, and the junction held 5 bases outside the gene matches. In germline, CDR1 is GTSNPN, CDR2 SVGIG (reference sequence). The CDR3 coding sequence is TGTGCCTGGAGTGCGGGGGGGACCCTCTACGAGCAGTACTTC. Translation gives CAWSAGGTLYEQYF.

The chain has TRBV5-1 and TRBJ2-2; D remains ambiguous. V lost 0 bases and J 3 bases, leaving 3 bases between the germline ends. Per the germline V gene, CDR1 is SGHRS and CDR2 is YFSETQ. The CDR3 is 13 residues long. CDR3 sequence reads: CASSLADTGELFF. The CDR3, as DNA: TGCGCCAGCAGCTTGGCCGACACCGGGGAGCTGTTTTTT. The variable domain in full, completed from reference TRBV5-1 and TRBJ2-2, reads KAGVTQTPRYLIKTRGQQVTLSCSPISGHRSVSWYQQTPGQGLQFLFEYFSETQRNKGNFPGRFSGRQFSNSRSEMNVSTLELGDSALYLCASSLADTGELFFGEGSRLTVL.

The rearrangement joins TRBV5-4 to TRBJ2-7, with D maybe TRBD1 (5 bases). Germline assignment: CDR1 SGHNT and CDR2 YYREEE (reference sequence). The CDR3 totals 14 residues. V lost 4 bases, J lost 2 bases, and 13 bases lay in between. CDR3 region: CASSPPDTPYEQYF. The CDR3 DNA follows: TGTGCCAGCAGCCCTCCGGACACCCCCTACGAGCAGTACTTC.

The chain combines TRBV27 with TRBJ2-1, with 7 nucleotides matching TRBD2. The CDR3 length is 16 residues. V lost 6 bases to trimming and J lost 1 base; unmatched junction nucleotides: 9. CDR1 is MNHEY, CDR2 SMNVEV, per germline (reference sequence). In DNA form, the CDR3 reads TGTGCCAGCAGCCGGGCCCTAGCGGTGTCCTACAATGAGCAGTTCTTC. It codes for CASSRALAVSYNEQFF.

CDR3 sequence: CASSGSLGSGYTF. The CDR3, as DNA: TGTGCCAGTAGTGGGAGTTTGGGGAGTGGCTACACCTTC. This chain uses TRBV19 with TRBJ1-2; D not certain. Germline V CDR1 and CDR2: LNHDA, SQIVND (reference sequence). The V gene lost 5 bases and the J gene lost 7 bases, with 14 bases spanning the gap. CDR3 length equals 13 residues.

This sequence joins TRBV5-5 and TRBJ1-1; possibly TRBD1 for D (5 bases). V was trimmed by 1 base and J by 6 bases, leaving 10 bases between them. The germline V gene has CDR1 SGHKS and CDR2 YYEKEE (reference sequence). This CDR3 contains 13 residues. The CDR3 loop is CASSLIGVSEAFF. Here the CDR3 DNA reads TGTGCCAGCAGCTTGATAGGGGTATCTGAAGCTTTCTTT.

This clone was recorded only once. The gene calls are TRBV10-3 and TRBJ2-2, with TRBD2 identical over 8 bases. V gave up 4 bases and J gave up 4 bases; unmatched junction bases: 8. The length of the CDR3 is 16 residues. CDR1 ENHRY and CDR2 SYGVKD come from the germline V gene. CDR3 in amino acids: CAISVEVAGGTGELFF. The CDR3 DNA follows: TGTGCCATCAGTGTTGAAGTGGCGGGAGGCACCGGGGAGCTGTTTTTT.

The chain carries TRBV5-6 and TRBJ2-3; possibly TRBD1 or TRBD2 for D (5 bases each). Germline V gene data show CDR1 as SGHDT and CDR2 as YYEEEE. Between the trimmed V and J ends, which lost 6 bases and 0 bases, there was a span of 17 bases. The CDR3 is 16 amino acids. CDR3: CASTLGVGTSTDTQYF. CDR3 coding DNA: TGTGCCAGCACCCTAGGGGTCGGGACCAGCACAGATACGCAGTATTTT.

The V call is TRBV7-2, the J call TRBJ1-6; no firm D call. The germline CDR1 and CDR2 sequences are SGHTA and FQGNSA. V shed 2 bases and J shed 10 bases, with 12 bases lying between them. This CDR3 spans 14 amino acids. CDR3 region: CASSLKTPGSPLHF. The CDR3 bases are TGTGCCAGCAGCTTAAAAACGCCGGGGTCACCCCTCCACTTT.

V and J are TRBV2 and TRBJ2-2; D remains unclear. V dropped 9 bases and J dropped 7 bases, with 15 bases sitting between them. CDR1 SNHLY and CDR2 FYNNEI come from the germline V gene. This CDR3 is built from 13 residues. DNA of the CDR3: TGTGCCAGTGTTCTTAGGCGAGACGGGGAGCTGTTTTTT. As protein: CASVLRRDGELFF.

V gene TRBV7-9 combines with J gene TRBJ2-3, with D possibly matching TRBD2 (6 bases). Germline assignment: CDR1 SEHNR and CDR2 FQNEAQ (reference sequence). CDR3 length equals 14 residues. V lost 3 bases to trimming and J lost 3 bases, with 10 bases between them. The CDR3 region has the DNA TGTGCCAGCAGCTTGCGGGGTGGGACAGATACGCAGTATTTT. Translating gives CASSLRGGTDTQYF.

The chain joins TRBV5-4 to TRBJ2-3; 10 nucleotides agree with TRBD2. V was pared by 0 bases and J by 5 bases, with 12 bases of the junction left unmatched. CDR3 size: 18 residues. The germline gives CDR1 SGHNT, CDR2 YYREEE (reference sequence). This chain's CDR3 is CASSLERNRLAGVDTQYF. CDR3 nucleotides: TGTGCCAGCAGCTTGGAGAGGAACCGGCTAGCGGGAGTAGATACGCAGTATTTT. Based on the CDR3 plus reference TRBV5-4 and TRBJ2-3, the full variable domain is ETGVTQSPTHLIKTRGQQVTLRCSSQSGHNTVSWYQQALGQGPQFIFQYYREEENGRGNFPPRFSGLQFPNYSSELNVNALELDDSALYLCASSLERNRLAGVDTQYFGPGTRLTVL.

This chain uses TRBV20-1 with TRBJ1-1; D is possibly TRBD1 (5 bases). Germline V CDR1 and CDR2: DFQATT, SNEGSKA (reference sequence). The CDR3 loop spans 11 amino acids. V shed 7 bases and J shed 4 bases, with 10 bases lying between them. CDR3 in amino acids: CSGVGVTEAFF. The CDR3 coding sequence is TGCAGTGGGGTAGGGGTCACTGAAGCTTTCTTT.

Regarding this clone: Compared with germline, one end of the junction differs, possibly owing to a read error. The chain recombines TRBV7-7 with TRBJ2-7; 8 positions agree with TRBD1. The CDR3 sequence is 13 residues long. CDR1 and CDR2 (germline): SSHAT, FNYEAQ (reference sequence). Here the CDR3 reads CASSQDRAHEQYF. The CDR3 DNA follows: TGTGCTAGCAGCCAGGACAGGGCTCACGAGCAGTACTTC.